Listed below are T cell receptor beta chains from one sample, sequenced in a study of blood T cell repertoires in COVID-19. The repertoire was sequenced with immunoSEQ multiplex PCR; TCRdb's copy has only in-frame clones and lacks some. This table has more than 150,000 clones, about nine tenths appearing once. Specimen: peripheral blood. These receptor sequences come from an older man with active or convalescent COVID-19. Both conserved end residues are part of each CDR3. D genes are given only for firm matches. A clone size is listed for some rows: how often the clone was seen (once, few, many), or a class if it is expanded.

>TRBJ2-2|.|TRBV6-5|.
TGTGCCAGCAGACGGGCGGGCGGGGAGCTGTTTTTT
CASRRAGGELFF
>TRBJ2-7|.|TRBV6-2/TRBV6-3|.
TGTGCCAGCAGTTACCAAGAGGTTCTCGAGCAGTACTTC
CASSYQEVLEQYF
>TRBJ1-5|TRBD1|TRBV6-5|.
TGTGCCAGCAGCTCCGGGACAGGGGGTAATCAGCCCCAGCATTTT
CASSSGTGGNQPQHF
>TRBJ1-2|.|TRBV28|.
TGTGCCAGCAGTTTCGGCTCAGGGAGCTACACCTTC
CASSFGSGSYTF
>TRBJ1-3|.|TRBV9|.
TGTGCCAGCAGCGCCGGGGACATCTCTGGAAACACCATATATTTT
CASSAGDISGNTIYF
>TRBJ1-5|.|TRBV7-9|.
TGTGCCAGCAGCTTACAAGGGGAACAGCCCCAGCATTTT
CASSLQGEQPQHF
>TRBJ2-4|TRBD1|TRBV5-4|.
TGTGCCAGCAGCCCCGGACAGGAGAGATCCAAAAACATTCAGTACTTC
CASSPGQERSKNIQYF
>TRBJ1-2|.|TRBV25-1|.
TGTGCCAGCAGTGAGTTTAAGAGAGGGAAATCTAACTATGGCTACACCTTC
CASSEFKRGKSNYGYTF
>TRBJ2-5|.|TRBV19|.
TGTGCCAGTAGTCTGGGATACAGGGCGGCGATAAAGACCCAGTACTTC
CASSLGYRAAIKTQYF
>TRBJ1-4|TRBD1|TRBV7-9|once
TGTGCCAGCAGCTTTGACAGGGCTAATAAAAAACTGTTTTTT
CASSFDRANKKLFF
>TRBJ1-6|TRBD1|TRBV5-6|.
TGTGCCAGCAGGGATGGGACAGGGGATAATTCACCCCTCCACTTT
CASRDGTGDNSPLHF
>TRBJ2-7|TRBD1|TRBV18|.
TGTGCCAGCTCGGATAGGACAGGACCCTACGAGCAGTACTTC
CASSDRTGPYEQYF
>TRBJ2-5|.|TRBV18|.
TGTGCCAGCTCACCAGGCGTGGGGGGAGAGACCCAGTACTTC
CASSPGVGGETQYF
>TRBJ2-5|TRBD2|TRBV5-1|.
TGCGCCAGCAGCTATCAGGGACTAGCCGGCCAAGAGACCCAGTACTTC
CASSYQGLAGQETQYF
>TRBJ1-2|TRBD1|TRBV7-2|.
TGTGCCAGCAGCGAACGACAGGGGGCGGCGGGCTACACCTTC
CASSERQGAAGYTF
>TRBJ2-1|.|TRBV28|.
TGTGCCAGCAGTTTACTATCATCTCTTGAGCAGTTCTTC
CASSLLSSLEQFF
>TRBJ1-4|TRBD1|TRBV28|.
TGTGCCAGCCTAACGCCACAGGGGGCCGAAAAACTGTTTTTT
CASLTPQGAEKLFF
>TRBJ2-7|TRBD2|TRBV3-1/TRBV3-2|.
TGTGCCAGCAGCGGGGCGGGGGGTTCCTACGAGCAGTACTTC
CASSGAGGSYEQYF
>TRBJ2-7|.|TRBV28|.
TGTGCCAGCAGCTCCAGCTCCTACGAGCAGTACTTC
CASSSSSYEQYF
>TRBJ1-2|.|TRBV18|.
TGTGCCAGCTCACTGCTAGGCGAAGGTGCTAACTATGGCTACACCTTC
CASSLLGEGANYGYTF
>TRBJ2-1|.|TRBV11-1|.
TGTGCCAGCAGCTTAGCGCTCGCTTCCAGGGGCTACAATGAGCAGTTCTTC
CASSLALASRGYNEQFF
>TRBJ2-3|.|TRBV27|.
TGTGCCAGCAATGGGGGGAATTCAGATACGCAGTATTTT
CASNGGNSDTQYF
>TRBJ2-3|TRBD2|TRBV7-9|few
TGTGCCAGCAGCAATCCGGGACTAGCGGGAACTAGCACAGATACGCAGTATTTT
CASSNPGLAGTSTDTQYF
>TRBJ2-5|TRBD2|TRBV27|.
TGTGCCAGCACCCCCCGGAATAGCGGGGAAGAGACCCAGTACTTC
CASTPRNSGEETQYF
>TRBJ1-4|.|TRBV7-9|.
TGTGCCAGCAGCTTAGCGGAGACCCTTAATGAAAAACTGTTTTTT
CASSLAETLNEKLFF
>TRBJ1-2|TRBD1|TRBV19|.
TGTGCCAGTAGAATCACCGGGACAGGGAATGGCTACACCTTC
CASRITGTGNGYTF
>TRBJ1-6|.|TRBV16|.
TGTGCCAGCAGCCAAGAGACAGGTACTAATTCACCCCTCCACTTT
CASSQETGTNSPLHF
>TRBJ2-2|TRBD1|TRBV13|.
TGTGCCAGCAGCTTCGGACAGGGGGACACCGGGGAGCTGTTTTTT
CASSFGQGDTGELFF
>TRBJ2-7|.|TRBV7-9|.
TGTGCCAGCAGCTTACGGGACTCTTCTGGCGAGCAGTACTTC
CASSLRDSSGEQYF
>TRBJ1-1|.|TRBV6-5|.
TGTGCCAGCAGTTACAGGGGGGGGGCTAGCACTGAAGCTTTCTTT
CASSYRGGASTEAFF
>TRBJ1-2|.|TRBV5-1|few
TGCGCCAGCAAGCCGGGACAAAACTATGGCTACACCTTC
CASKPGQNYGYTF